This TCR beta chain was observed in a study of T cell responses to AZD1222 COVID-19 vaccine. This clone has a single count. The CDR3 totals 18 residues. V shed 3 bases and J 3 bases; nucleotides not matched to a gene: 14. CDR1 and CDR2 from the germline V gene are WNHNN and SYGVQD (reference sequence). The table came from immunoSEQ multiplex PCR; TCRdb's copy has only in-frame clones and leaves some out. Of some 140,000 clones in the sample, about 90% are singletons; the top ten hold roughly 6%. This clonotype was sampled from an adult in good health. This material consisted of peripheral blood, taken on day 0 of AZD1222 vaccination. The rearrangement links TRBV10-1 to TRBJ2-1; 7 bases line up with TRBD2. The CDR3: CASSDFGCRDYHYNEQFF. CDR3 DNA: TGCGCCAGCAGTGACTTCGGCTGCCGGGACTACCACTACAATGAGCAGTTCTTC.